The 6 T cell receptor beta chains given below trace back to one sample, sequenced in a study of blood T cells in healthy people across ages. With a J-beta primer mix and a sample-barcoded 5' primer, a second PCR ran about 6 to 11 cycles. TCRdb re-analysed the 5' RACE reads in MiXCR, keeping a single row per CDR3 protein. The sample lists approximately 780,000 distinct CDR3 sequences, 20% to 30% occurring once. These records were also assigned to another study, of T cells of mothers and their children.

The sequencing sample was made of blood. All receptors derive from a boy aged 5 to 17 in good health.

This clonotype was seen more than once but under ten times. The V gene is TRBV20-1, the J gene TRBJ2-7; TRBD1 might be the D (5 bases). This CDR3 is built from 14 residues. V lost 2 bases and J lost 2, with 13 bases in between. Germline V gene sequence: CDR1 DFQATT, CDR2 SNEGSKA (reference sequence). CDR3 in amino acids: CSARMAGPAYEQYF. The CDR3 coding sequence is TGCAGTGCTAGAATGGCAGGGCCTGCCTACGAGCAGTACTTC.

This clonotype has more than one count but fewer than ten. V and J are TRBV2 and TRBJ1-4; 7 bases are shared with TRBD1. Germline trimming cut 9 bases from V and 8 bases from J; bases unmatched to any gene: 12. Germline V lookup: CDR1 SNHLY, CDR2 FYNNEI. The CDR3 consists of 14 residues. The CDR3 bases are TGTGCCAGGCGGCGACAGGGAGGAGGGGAAAAACTGTTTTTT. It translates to CARRRQGGGEKLFF. Based on the CDR3 plus reference TRBV2 and TRBJ1-4, the full variable domain is EPEVTQTPSHQVTQMGQEVILRCVPISNHLYFYWYRQILGQKVEFLVSFYNNEISEKSEIFDDQFSVERPDGSNFTLKIRSTKLEDSAMYFCARRRQGGGEKLFFGSGTQLSVL.

The CDR3 sequence is CSAPPSGNYGYTF. The DNA of the CDR3 is TGCAGTGCTCCTCCCAGCGGTAACTATGGCTACACCTTC. The chain employs TRBV20-1 and TRBJ1-2; D remains unclear. Trimming pared 5 bases from V and 1 base from J, leaving 11 bases between. In germline, CDR1 is DFQATT, CDR2 SNEGSKA (reference sequence). The CDR3 contains 13 residues.

This clonotype was seen only a few times. The rearrangement links TRBV4-1 to TRBJ2-3, with TRBD1 matching 7 bases. Per germline, CDR1 MGHRA and CDR2 YSYEKL. The CDR3 has 16 amino acids. Losses at the gene ends were 6 bases for V and 2 bases for J; bases not matched to a gene: 11. CDR3 protein: CASRPDRASSTDTQYF. The CDR3 DNA is TGCGCCAGCAGACCCGACAGGGCCTCTTCCACAGATACGCAGTATTTT.

Concerning this clonotype: One end of the junction is discordant with germline, which a read error may explain. The J gene is TRBJ2-3, the V gene TRBV7-7, with TRBD1 matching 10 bases. The CDR3 has 14 amino acids. Germline V gene sequence: CDR1 SSHAT, CDR2 FNYEAQ (reference sequence). CDR3 coding DNA: TGTGCTAGCAGCTCCGGGACAGGGGTAGATACGCAGTATTTT. Translating gives CASSSGTGVDTQYF. Filled out from reference TRBV7-7 and TRBJ2-3, the complete variable domain reads GAGVSQSPRYKVTKRGQDVTLRCDPISSHATLYWYQQALGQGPEFLTYFNYEAQPDKSGLPSDRFSAERPEGSISTLTIQRTEQRDSAMYRCASSSGTGVDTQYFGPGTRLTVL.

The chain has TRBV27 and TRBJ2-5; TRBD2 aligns across 7 bases. V was pared by 7 bases and J by 2 bases, with 16 bases of the junction left unmatched. CDR3 length equals 17 residues. Germline assignment: CDR1 MNHEY and CDR2 SMNVEV (reference sequence). The CDR3 region has the DNA TGTGCCAGCACATGGGCTCGGGGCGGGGGAATACAAGAGACCCAGTACTTC. Protein product: CASTWARGGGIQETQYF.